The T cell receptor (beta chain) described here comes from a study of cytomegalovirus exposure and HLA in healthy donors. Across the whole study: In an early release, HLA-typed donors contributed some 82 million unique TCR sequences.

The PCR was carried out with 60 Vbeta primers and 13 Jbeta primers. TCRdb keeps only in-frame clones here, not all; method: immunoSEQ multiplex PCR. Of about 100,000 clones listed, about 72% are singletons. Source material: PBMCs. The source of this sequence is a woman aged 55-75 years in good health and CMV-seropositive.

This CDR3 reads CASSFGQVGELFF. CDR3 coding DNA: TGTGCCAGCAGCTTCGGACAGGTCGGGGAGCTGTTTTTT. The chain couples TRBV7-3 to TRBJ2-2; 7 nucleotides match TRBD1. Trimming removed 3 bases from V and 7 bases from J; junction bases left unmatched: 2. Germline-derived CDR1 and CDR2 are SGHTA and FQGTGA. This CDR3 contains 13 residues. Filled out from reference TRBV7-3 and TRBJ2-2, the complete variable domain reads GAGVSQTPSNKVTEKGKYVELRCDPISGHTALYWYRQSLGQGPEFLIYFQGTGAADDSGLPNDRFFAVRPEGSVSTLKIQRTERGDSAVYLCASSFGQVGELFFGEGSRLTVL.